Presented here are 27 T cell receptor beta chains from one specimen sequenced in a study of cytomegalovirus exposure and HLA in healthy donors. The PCR contained 60 Vbeta and 13 Jbeta primers. Measured with immunoSEQ multiplex PCR; TCRdb has only the in-frame clones, and not every one. Of about 170,000 clones in the sample, 75% to 85% were seen once. The sample consisted of PBMCs. All receptors come from a woman aged 18-29 years in good health and CMV-seronegative.

The rearrangement links TRBV12-5 to TRBJ2-7, with D unresolved. In germline, CDR1 is LGHNT, CDR2 FRNRAP. The CDR3 loop spans 11 amino acids. V shed 6 bases and J shed 2 bases, with 5 bases lying between them. CDR3 in amino acids: CASGPAYEQYF. The CDR3 nucleotides read TGTGCTAGTGGCCCCGCCTACGAGCAGTACTTC.

V gene TRBV10-1 combines with J gene TRBJ2-1, with TRBD2 matching over 10 bases. There are 16 residues in the CDR3. Germline loops: CDR1 WNHNN, CDR2 SYGVQD (reference sequence). Trimming took 4 bases from V and 2 from J; bases not matched to a gene: 5. The CDR3 loop reads CASSGSGRAAYNEQFF. CDR3 DNA: TGCGCCAGCAGTGGAAGCGGGAGGGCAGCCTACAATGAGCAGTTCTTC.

This chain uses TRBV28 with TRBJ2-1; 8 bases are shared with TRBD2. The length of the CDR3 is 15 residues. V lost 5 bases and J lost 0; bases outside the gene matches: 3. Germline CDR1 is MDHEN and CDR2 is SYDVKM. CDR3 region: CASSQTSGSYNEQFF. CDR3 nucleotides: TGTGCCAGCAGTCAAACTAGCGGCTCCTACAATGAGCAGTTCTTC. Filled out from reference TRBV28 and TRBJ2-1, the complete variable domain reads DVKVTQSSRYLVKRTGEKVFLECVQDMDHENMFWYRQDPGLGLRLIYFSYDVKMKEKGDIPEGYSVSREKKERFSLILESASTNQTSMYLCASSQTSGSYNEQFFGPGTRLTVL.

The V call is TRBV7-3, the J call TRBJ1-1, with D maybe TRBD1 (6 bases). CDR3 length: 18 amino acids. Trimming left V 5 bases short and J 5 bases short, with 27 bases between. In germline, CDR1 is SGHTA, CDR2 FQGTGA. This CDR3 is CASSPGPLTPTGSTEAFF. CDR3 coding DNA: TGTGCCAGCAGCCCCGGACCTTTGACCCCGACAGGTTCAACTGAAGCTTTCTTT.

The chain joins TRBV5-1 to TRBJ1-2; the match to TRBD1 covers 7 bases. In germline, CDR1 is SGHRS, CDR2 YFSETQ. The V and J ends lost 4 bases and 8 bases, in that order; junction bases with no gene match: 8. This CDR3 region has 13 residues. The CDR3 DNA reads as TGCGCCAGCAGCCACCCCGGGACAGAGGGCTACACCTTC. Its protein is CASSHPGTEGYTF.

This clone was seen once. The rearrangement uses TRBV11-3 and TRBJ2-6; the match to TRBD1 covers 7 bases. The CDR3 is 16 amino acids. Losses at the gene ends were 5 bases for V and 0 bases for J; bases not matched to a gene: 4. Germline assignment: CDR1 SGHNT and CDR2 YENEEA. CDR3 sequence (DNA): TGTGCCAGCAGCCGAGGGGACAGCTCTGGGGCCAACGTCCTGACTTTC. Amino acid sequence: CASSRGDSSGANVLTF.

The rearrangement links TRBV5-1 to TRBJ1-1; 11 bases are a match to TRBD1. V lost 5 bases, J lost 3 bases, and 9 bases stayed unmatched. Per germline, CDR1 SGHRS and CDR2 YFSETQ. This CDR3 contains 16 residues. The CDR3: CASRWTGGIGYTEAFF. CDR3 sequence (DNA): TGCGCCAGCAGGTGGACAGGGGGCATAGGGTACACTGAAGCTTTCTTT.

V usage is TRBV5-4 and J usage is TRBJ2-1; 9 nucleotides align to TRBD2. This CDR3 contains 15 residues. Per the germline V gene, CDR1 is SGHNT and CDR2 is YYREEE (reference sequence). Trimming removed 4 bases from V and 6 bases from J; junction bases left unmatched: 8. CDR3 sequence reads: CASSLGTSRANEQFF. CDR3 nucleotides: TGTGCCAGCAGCCTCGGGACTAGCAGGGCCAATGAGCAGTTCTTC.

The V call is TRBV19, the J call TRBJ1-1; D is ambiguous. Trimming shortened V by 2 bases and J by 8 bases, and 6 bases separated the two germline ends. The CDR3 is 11 amino acids. Germline V gene lookup returns CDR1 LNHDA and CDR2 SQIVND (reference sequence). The DNA for the CDR3 is TGTGCCAGTAGTATACGCAGAGAAGCTTTCTTT. Its translation is CASSIRREAFF. Full variable domain (remainder filled in from reference TRBV19 and TRBJ1-1): DGGITQSPKYLFRKEGQNVTLSCEQNLNHDAMYWYRQDPGQGLRLIYYSQIVNDFQKGDIAEGYSVSREKKESFPLTVTSAQKNPTAFYLCASSIRREAFFGQGTRLTVV.

V gene TRBV7-8 combines with J gene TRBJ2-4; 9 bases line up with TRBD1. The CDR3 contains 15 residues. Unmatched junction bases numbered 6, after V lost 5 bases and J lost 4 bases. CDR1 is SGHVS, CDR2 FQNEAQ, per germline. Here the CDR3 reads CASSPGTGLKNIQYF. In nucleotides, the CDR3 is TGTGCCAGCAGCCCAGGGACAGGGCTAAAAAACATTCAGTACTTC.

This clone was recorded a few times. The chain employs TRBV7-9 and TRBJ2-1; 8 bases line up with TRBD2. Looked up from germline, CDR1 is SEHNR and CDR2 is FQNEAQ (reference sequence). Germline trimming cut 2 bases from V and 8 bases from J; bases unmatched to any gene: 11. The length of the CDR3 is 16 residues. CDR3 nucleotides: TGTGCCAGCAGCTTAACAACGGGAGGGCCTTGGTATGAGCAGTTCTTC. This gives the protein CASSLTTGGPWYEQFF.

This chain connects TRBV7-9 to TRBJ1-5; D gene uncertain. This CDR3 comprises 15 residues. Germline lookup yields CDR1 SEHNR and CDR2 FQNEAQ (reference sequence). V was pared by 2 bases and J by 0 bases, with 8 bases between. Here the CDR3 DNA reads TGTGCCAGCAGCTTAACGGGGAATAGCAATCAGCCCCAGCATTTT. As protein: CASSLTGNSNQPQHF.

The chain employs TRBV11-1 and TRBJ2-7, with 9 nucleotides matching TRBD1. Germline CDR1 reads SGHAT; CDR2 reads FQDESV (reference sequence). The CDR3 consists of 15 residues. V shed 5 bases, J shed 7 bases, and the junction held 12 bases outside the gene matches. Here the CDR3 reads CASSAPRTGAGEQYF. CDR3 coding DNA: TGTGCCAGCAGCGCCCCGAGGACAGGGGCGGGGGAGCAGTACTTC.

This chain links TRBV5-1 with TRBJ1-1; TRBD1 matches at 7 bases. J was trimmed by 5 bases and V by 6 bases; bases with no gene match: 7. The CDR3 length is 13 residues. Germline CDR1 is SGHRS and CDR2 is YFSETQ. CDR3 residues: CASIGQVETEAFF. CDR3 nucleotide sequence: TGCGCCAGCATTGGACAGGTAGAGACTGAAGCTTTCTTT.

V usage is TRBV4-1 and J usage is TRBJ1-1, with TRBD1 matching 7 bases. Trimming at V came to 1 base and at J to 5 bases, leaving 13 bases not matched to a gene. Germline V gene data show CDR1 as MGHRA and CDR2 as YSYEKL. There are 17 residues in the CDR3. As DNA, the CDR3 is TGCGCCAGCAGCCAAGTTTACCCGGGGACAGTAAATACTGAAGCTTTCTTT. This translates into CASSQVYPGTVNTEAFF.

The rearrangement uses TRBV11-2 and TRBJ1-3; no clear D. Between the trimmed V and J ends, which lost 1 base and 0 bases, there was a span of 7 bases. The germline V gene encodes CDR1 SGHAT and CDR2 FQNNGV. The CDR3 sequence is 15 residues long. CDR3 region: CASSLGPSSGNTIYF. The CDR3 DNA is TGTGCCAGCAGCTTAGGTCCGAGCTCTGGAAACACCATATATTTT.

This clone was counted once. The rearrangement links TRBV15 to TRBJ1-2; tentative D call: TRBD1 (5 bases). Germline CDR1 is LNHNV and CDR2 is YYDKDF (reference sequence). The V end was cut by 1 base, the J end by 6 bases, with 15 bases between. The CDR3 is 15 residues long. The CDR3 coding sequence is TGTGCCACCAGCAGAGGGATAGCAGGGCAAGATGGCTACACCTTC. Residues: CATSRGIAGQDGYTF.

V and J are TRBV7-8 and TRBJ2-1, with 9 nucleotides matching TRBD2. The V gene's germline CDR1 is SGHVS and CDR2 FQNEAQ. The CDR3 has 15 amino acids. The V and J ends lost 0 bases and 9 bases, in that order; junction bases with no gene match: 6. In DNA form, the CDR3 reads TGTGCCAGCAGCTTAGCGTTAGCGGGAGTCTCTGAGCAGTTCTTC. Its translation is CASSLALAGVSEQFF.

This rearrangement joins TRBV18 to TRBJ1-5; 7 bases align to TRBD1. The V and J ends lost 5 bases and 3 bases, in that order; junction bases with no gene match: 7. This CDR3 has 15 amino acids. Germline CDR1 and CDR2: KGHSH and LQKENI. The CDR3 spells CASSVGQVNNQPQHF. The CDR3 DNA reads as TGTGCCAGCTCAGTAGGACAGGTAAACAATCAGCCCCAGCATTTT. The full variable domain, its missing parts supplied by reference TRBV18 and TRBJ1-5, is NAGVMQNPRHLVRRRGQEARLRCSPMKGHSHVYWYRQLPEEGLKFMVYLQKENIIDESGMPKERFSAEFPKEGPSILRIQQVVRGDSAAYFCASSVGQVNNQPQHFGDGTRLSIL.

This clone has only a few counts. The chain links TRBV19 to TRBJ2-7; TRBD1 matches 9 bases. Trimming cost V 3 bases and J 3 bases; bases outside gene matches: 3. CDR3 length: 14 residues. CDR1 and CDR2 (germline): LNHDA, SQIVND (reference sequence). CDR3 sequence: CASSMEDRGYEQYF. For the CDR3, the DNA is TGTGCCAGTAGTATGGAGGACAGGGGCTACGAGCAGTACTTC.

Turning to this clone: Within the sample, other DNA sequences also encode this same CDR3. The V gene is TRBV7-9, the J gene TRBJ1-1, with D unclear. CDR1 is SEHNR, CDR2 FQNEAQ, per germline (reference sequence). With 2 bases removed from V and 1 base from J, the gap between germline ends came to 8 bases. The CDR3 runs to 14 residues. The CDR3 reads CASSLYAENTEAFF. CDR3 nucleotides: TGTGCCAGCAGCTTATACGCAGAGAACACTGAAGCTTTCTTT.

This chain uses TRBV7-9 with TRBJ2-1; 9 bases line up with TRBD2. The J segment lost 5 bases and the V segment lost 5 bases, leaving 7 bases of the junction unmatched. CDR3 length equals 15 residues. Germline lookup yields CDR1 SEHNR and CDR2 FQNEAQ (reference sequence). The CDR3 coding sequence is TGTGCCAGCAGCCCCGAACTAGCGGGCAACAATGAGCAGTTCTTC. This sequence encodes CASSPELAGNNEQFF.

This rearrangement joins TRBV29-1 to TRBJ2-5; the match to TRBD1 covers 7 bases. The J call may be mistaken, given a closer DNA end match to TRBJ2-7. The CDR3 extends over 12 amino acids. Germline V gives CDR1 SQVTM, CDR2 ANQGSEA. The CDR3 DNA follows: TGCAGCGTTGGGGACAGACCCTACGAGCAGTACTTC. Amino acids: CSVGDRPYEQYF.

V usage is TRBV20-1 and J usage is TRBJ2-5, with unresolved D. The CDR3 consists of 11 residues. The germline V gene encodes CDR1 DFQATT and CDR2 SNEGSKA (reference sequence). V was pared by 7 bases and J by 5 bases, with 11 bases between. The chain's CDR3 is CSESTMETQYF. Here the CDR3 DNA reads TGCAGTGAAAGTACTATGGAGACCCAGTACTTC.

V is TRBV7-9 and J is TRBJ1-4, with 7 bases fitting TRBD1. The CDR3 consists of 16 residues. V lost 5 bases and J lost 0; bases outside the gene matches: 6. The germline V gene has CDR1 SEHNR and CDR2 FQNEAQ (reference sequence). Here the CDR3 reads CASSGRQGATNEKLFF. CDR3 DNA sequence: TGTGCCAGCAGCGGGAGACAGGGCGCAACTAATGAAAAACTGTTTTTT.

The rearrangement uses TRBV6-1 and TRBJ2-7, with 16 bases matching TRBD2. The CDR3 has 17 amino acids. The germline V gene has CDR1 MNHNS and CDR2 SASEGT. The junction had 9 bases not matched to a gene; V was cut back by 4 bases and J by 6 bases. CDR3 bases: TGTGCCAGCAGTGGAGGGACTAGCGGGAGGGCGGCTCGCGAGCAGTACTTC. It encodes CASSGGTSGRAAREQYF.

The gene calls are TRBV2 and TRBJ1-6; TRBD1 matches at 8 bases. There are 15 residues in the CDR3. Germline CDR1 is SNHLY and CDR2 is FYNNEI. V lost 8 bases and J lost 1; bases outside the gene matches: 4. The CDR3 region has the DNA TGTGCCAGCGACCGGACAGGGTCCTATAATTCACCCCTCCACTTT. Protein product: CASDRTGSYNSPLHF.